A selection of T cell receptor beta chains follows, all from one sample in a study of blood T cell repertoires in COVID-19. Here immunoSEQ multiplex PCR was the method, and the copy in TCRdb shows in-frame clones only, minus some. The data show some 170,000 clones, roughly four fifths seen once. Sequenced input: peripheral blood. These TCRs come from a man aged 55 to 69 with active or convalescent COVID-19. Each CDR3 is given without its conserved first and last residue.

J,V,CDR3
TRBJ2-3,TRBV10-1,ASSQDRRSDTQY
TRBJ1-2,TRBV10-2,ASRRSGTGGSGSYGYT
TRBJ2-7,TRBV11-3,ASSLGAGGSYEQY
TRBJ2-5,TRBV12-3/TRBV12-4,ASRLGGQETQY
TRBJ2-7,TRBV15,ATSSPRGLYEQY
TRBJ1-5,TRBV2,ASSEEGRTQPQH
TRBJ2-6,TRBV6-2/TRBV6-3,ASSYSQGRDGANVLT
TRBJ1-1,TRBV2,ASTPGSRGGTEAF
TRBJ2-3,TRBV18,ASSLERNTQY
TRBJ1-2,TRBV19,ASARDSGNYGYT
TRBJ1-3,TRBV7-2,ASSESPKFGNTIY
TRBJ2-7,TRBV14,ASSRGGTGRSYEQY
TRBJ1-6,TRBV19,ASSEDRERSPLH
TRBJ1-2,TRBV28,ASSSNWESYGYT
TRBJ2-5,TRBV5-1,ASSESGSLGETQY
TRBJ2-7,TRBV28,ASSKPEGSYEQY
TRBJ1-6,TRBV10-3,AISERGQDNSPLH
TRBJ2-7,TRBV6-5,ASSPAGTGTYEQY
TRBJ1-2,TRBV2,ASRSTGLNYGYT
TRBJ2-3,TRBV5-1,ASSLRAGSTDTQY
TRBJ2-7,TRBV7-2,ASSLERGGQY
TRBJ1-3,TRBV5-1,ASSGDRGNSGNTIY
TRBJ2-3,TRBV10-3,AISQGALITDTQY
TRBJ2-3,TRBV5-5,ASSPGQGTDTQY
TRBJ2-5,TRBV11-1,ASSQDRVGETQY
TRBJ1-5,TRBV2,ASSGTGSNQPQH
TRBJ1-1,TRBV7-2,ATGQGAASEAF
TRBJ1-6,TRBV20-1,SARDRGQVH
TRBJ2-7,TRBV27,ASSRSISGTGSTYEQY
TRBJ2-3,TRBV20-1,SAQAGPTQY
TRBJ2-5,TRBV5-1,ASSLGPGQRPAETQY
TRBJ1-5,TRBV5-4,ASSLGGDSNQPQH
TRBJ1-1,TRBV12-3/TRBV12-4,ASRGRRAEAF
TRBJ2-3,TRBV7-3,ASSLISGGLTDTQY
TRBJ2-7,TRBV11-2,ASSRGPGASGTSSYEQY
TRBJ2-7,TRBV7-9,ASGTGTVGFGD
TRBJ1-2,TRBV5-1,ASSLQDRPNYGYT
TRBJ1-1,TRBV6-5,ASSRSGGPAEAF
TRBJ2-7,TRBV3-1/TRBV3-2,ASSQVGGYEQY
TRBJ2-3,TRBV5-1,ASSPWMRTSGGPSTDTQY
TRBJ2-3,TRBV11-1,ASRRQGGTDTQY
TRBJ1-2,TRBV5-1,ASGTGGSGYT
TRBJ2-3,TRBV10-3,AISLPGRTDTQY
TRBJ1-1,TRBV10-3,AISAQGSPEAF
TRBJ2-7,TRBV5-6,ASSLDSLEQY
TRBJ1-6,TRBV9,ASSVGGGTQSPLH
TRBJ2-7,TRBV6-6,ASSSPTSTHEQY
TRBJ1-1,TRBV9,ASSVSGLANTEAF
TRBJ2-4,TRBV28,ASSPGTGSVIAKNIQY
TRBJ2-7,TRBV3-1/TRBV3-2,ASSQQGYEQY
TRBJ2-7,TRBV7-2,ASSLVRQGRSYEQY